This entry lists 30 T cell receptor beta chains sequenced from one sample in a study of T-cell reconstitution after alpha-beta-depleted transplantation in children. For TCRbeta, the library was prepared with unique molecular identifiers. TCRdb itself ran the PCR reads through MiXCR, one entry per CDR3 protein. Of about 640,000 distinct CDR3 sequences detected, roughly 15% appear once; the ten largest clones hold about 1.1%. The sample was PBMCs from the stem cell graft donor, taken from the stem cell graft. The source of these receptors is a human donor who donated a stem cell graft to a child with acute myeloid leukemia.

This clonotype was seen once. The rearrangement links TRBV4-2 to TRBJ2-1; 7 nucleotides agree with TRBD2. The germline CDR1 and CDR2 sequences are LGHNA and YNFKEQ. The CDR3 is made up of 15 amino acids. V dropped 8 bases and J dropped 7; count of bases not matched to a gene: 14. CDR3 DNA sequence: TGTGCCAGCCAAGAGGAGCGGGGCCTGGGGAATGAGCAGTTCTTC. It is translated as CASQEERGLGNEQFF.

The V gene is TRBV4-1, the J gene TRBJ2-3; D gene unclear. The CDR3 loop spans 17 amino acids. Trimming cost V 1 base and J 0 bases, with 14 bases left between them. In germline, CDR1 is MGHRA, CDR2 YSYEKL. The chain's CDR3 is CASSQGHPASSTDTQYF. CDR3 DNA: TGCGCCAGCAGCCAAGGACACCCAGCATCTAGCACAGATACGCAGTATTTT.

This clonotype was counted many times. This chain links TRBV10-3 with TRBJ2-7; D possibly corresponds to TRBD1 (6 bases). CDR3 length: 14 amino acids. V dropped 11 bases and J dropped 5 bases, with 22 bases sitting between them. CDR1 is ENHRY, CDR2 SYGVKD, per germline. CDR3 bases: TGTGCCGTCCGGGGTTGGGACACCACCCACGAGCAGTACTTC. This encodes CAVRGWDTTHEQYF.

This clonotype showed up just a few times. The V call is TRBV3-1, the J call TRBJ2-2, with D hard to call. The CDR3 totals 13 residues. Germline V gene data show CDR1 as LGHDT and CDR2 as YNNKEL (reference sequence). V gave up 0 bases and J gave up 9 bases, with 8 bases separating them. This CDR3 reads CASSQDYVRELFF. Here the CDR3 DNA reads TGTGCCAGCAGCCAAGACTACGTAAGGGAGCTGTTTTTT.

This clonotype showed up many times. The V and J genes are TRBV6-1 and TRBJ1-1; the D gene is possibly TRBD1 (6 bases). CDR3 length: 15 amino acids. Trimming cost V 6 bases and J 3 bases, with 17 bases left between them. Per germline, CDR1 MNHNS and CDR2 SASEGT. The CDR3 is CASSDGGGGYTEAFF. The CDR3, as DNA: TGTGCCAGCAGCGACGGAGGGGGTGGATACACTGAAGCTTTCTTT.

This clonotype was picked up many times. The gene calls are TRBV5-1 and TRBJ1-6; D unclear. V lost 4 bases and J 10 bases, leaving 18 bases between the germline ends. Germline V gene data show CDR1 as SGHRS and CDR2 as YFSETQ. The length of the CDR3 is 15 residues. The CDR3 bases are TGCGCCAGCAGCCGGGATGGGAGAAGGGAATCACCCCTCCACTTT. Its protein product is CASSRDGRRESPLHF.

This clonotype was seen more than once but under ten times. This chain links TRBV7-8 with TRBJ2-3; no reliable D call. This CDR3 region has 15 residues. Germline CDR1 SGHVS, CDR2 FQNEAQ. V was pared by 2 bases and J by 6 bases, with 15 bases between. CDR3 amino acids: CASSLSVPIEDTQYF. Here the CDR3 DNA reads TGTGCCAGCAGCTTATCAGTCCCGATTGAGGATACGCAGTATTTT.

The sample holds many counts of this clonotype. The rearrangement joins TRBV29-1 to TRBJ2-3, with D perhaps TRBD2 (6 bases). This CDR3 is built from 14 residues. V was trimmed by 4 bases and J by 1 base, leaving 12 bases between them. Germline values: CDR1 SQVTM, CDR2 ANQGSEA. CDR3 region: CSVGREWGTDTQYF. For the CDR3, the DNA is TGCAGCGTTGGGCGGGAATGGGGCACAGATACGCAGTATTTT.

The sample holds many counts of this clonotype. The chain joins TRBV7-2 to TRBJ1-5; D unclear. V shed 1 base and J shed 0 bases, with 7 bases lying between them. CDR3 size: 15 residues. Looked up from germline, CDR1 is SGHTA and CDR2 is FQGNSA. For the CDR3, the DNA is TGTGCCAGCAGCTTAGTCGTGAATAGCAATCAGCCCCAGCATTTT. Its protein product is CASSLVVNSNQPQHF.

The CDR3 loop reads CASSPRGAQVYNEQFF. The CDR3 nucleotides read TGTGCCAGCAGCCCTCGAGGGGCGCAAGTTTACAATGAGCAGTTCTTC. The chain combines TRBV7-9 with TRBJ2-1, with D perhaps TRBD1 or TRBD2 (5 bases each). CDR3 length equals 16 residues. Germline CDR1 SEHNR, CDR2 FQNEAQ (reference sequence). Trimming left V 5 bases short and J 4 bases short, with 18 bases between.

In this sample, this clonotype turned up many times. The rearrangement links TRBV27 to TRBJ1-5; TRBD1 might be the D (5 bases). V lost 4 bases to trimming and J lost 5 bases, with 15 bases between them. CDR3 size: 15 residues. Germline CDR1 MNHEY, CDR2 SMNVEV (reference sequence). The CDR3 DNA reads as TGTGCCAGCAGTTCCCTGGGGGGAGGGGATCAGCCCCAGCATTTT. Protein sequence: CASSSLGGGDQPQHF.

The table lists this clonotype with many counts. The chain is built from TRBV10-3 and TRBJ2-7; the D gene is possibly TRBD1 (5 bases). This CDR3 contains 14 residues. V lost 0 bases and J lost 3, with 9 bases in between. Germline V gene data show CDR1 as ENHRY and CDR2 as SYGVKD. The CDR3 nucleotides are TGTGCCATCAGTGAGTCCCAGGGCGGCTACGAGCAGTACTTC. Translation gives CAISESQGGYEQYF.

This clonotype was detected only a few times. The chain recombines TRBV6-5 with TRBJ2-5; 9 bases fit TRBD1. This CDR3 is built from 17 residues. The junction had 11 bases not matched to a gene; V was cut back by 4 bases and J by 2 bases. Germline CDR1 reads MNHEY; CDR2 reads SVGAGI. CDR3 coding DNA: TGTGCCAGCAGTTTACGAGTGGGACAGGGTGGGCAAGAGACCCAGTACTTC. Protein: CASSLRVGQGGQETQYF.

The CDR3 spells CAWTYRGDEQFF. In DNA, the CDR3 is TGTGCCTGGACCTACCGGGGGGATGAGCAGTTCTTC. V is TRBV30 and J is TRBJ2-1; 7 nucleotides match TRBD2. Trimming removed 4 bases from V and 8 bases from J; junction bases left unmatched: 5. From germline, CDR1 is GTSNPN and CDR2 SVGIG (reference sequence). The CDR3 is made up of 12 amino acids.

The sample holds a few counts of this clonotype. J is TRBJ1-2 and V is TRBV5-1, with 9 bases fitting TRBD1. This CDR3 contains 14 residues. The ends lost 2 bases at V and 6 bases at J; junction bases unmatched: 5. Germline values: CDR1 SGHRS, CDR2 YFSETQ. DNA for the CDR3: TGCGCCAGCAGCTTTACAGGGGGCGCAGATGGCTACACCTTC. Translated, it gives CASSFTGGADGYTF.

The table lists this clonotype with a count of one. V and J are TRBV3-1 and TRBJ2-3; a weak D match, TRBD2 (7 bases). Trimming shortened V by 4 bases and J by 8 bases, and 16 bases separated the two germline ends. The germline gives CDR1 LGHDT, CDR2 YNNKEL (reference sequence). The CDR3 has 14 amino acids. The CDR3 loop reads CASSPYGGGRTQYF. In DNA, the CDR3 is TGTGCCAGCAGCCCTTATGGGGGGGGCCGTACGCAGTATTTT.

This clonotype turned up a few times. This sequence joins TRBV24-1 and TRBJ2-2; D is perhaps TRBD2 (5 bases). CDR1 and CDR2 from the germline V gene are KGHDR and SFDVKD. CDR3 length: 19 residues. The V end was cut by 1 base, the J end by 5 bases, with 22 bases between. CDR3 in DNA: TGTGCCACCAGTGATTTACCCGCTTTTAGGGCCCAGCGGACCGGGGAGCTGTTTTTT. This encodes CATSDLPAFRAQRTGELFF.

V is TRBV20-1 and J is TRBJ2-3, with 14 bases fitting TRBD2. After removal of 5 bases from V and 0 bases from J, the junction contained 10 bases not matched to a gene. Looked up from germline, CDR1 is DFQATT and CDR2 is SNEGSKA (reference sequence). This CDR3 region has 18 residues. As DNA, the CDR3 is TGCAGTGCTGATCCGGGACTAGCGGGGGTCGTTAGCACAGATACGCAGTATTTT. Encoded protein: CSADPGLAGVVSTDTQYF.

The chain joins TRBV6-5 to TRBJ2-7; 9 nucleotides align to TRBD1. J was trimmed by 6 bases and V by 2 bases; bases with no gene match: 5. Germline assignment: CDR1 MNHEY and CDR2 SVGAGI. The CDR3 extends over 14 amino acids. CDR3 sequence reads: CASSYGDRVAEQYF. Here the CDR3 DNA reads TGTGCCAGCAGTTACGGGGACAGGGTCGCCGAGCAGTACTTC.

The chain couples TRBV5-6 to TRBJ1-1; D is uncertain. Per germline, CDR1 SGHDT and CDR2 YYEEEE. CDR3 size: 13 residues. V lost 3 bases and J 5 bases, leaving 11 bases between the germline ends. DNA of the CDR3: TGTGCCAGCAGCTCCGGATGGGGAACTGAAGCTTTCTTT. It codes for CASSSGWGTEAFF.

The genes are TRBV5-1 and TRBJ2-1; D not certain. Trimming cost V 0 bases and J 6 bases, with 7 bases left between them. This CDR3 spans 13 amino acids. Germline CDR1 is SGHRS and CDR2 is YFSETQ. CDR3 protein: CASSLEWGNEQFF. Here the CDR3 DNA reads TGCGCCAGCAGCTTGGAGTGGGGCAATGAGCAGTTCTTC. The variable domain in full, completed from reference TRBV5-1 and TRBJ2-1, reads KAGVTQTPRYLIKTRGQQVTLSCSPISGHRSVSWYQQTPGQGLQFLFEYFSETQRNKGNFPGRFSGRQFSNSRSEMNVSTLELGDSALYLCASSLEWGNEQFFGPGTRLTVL.

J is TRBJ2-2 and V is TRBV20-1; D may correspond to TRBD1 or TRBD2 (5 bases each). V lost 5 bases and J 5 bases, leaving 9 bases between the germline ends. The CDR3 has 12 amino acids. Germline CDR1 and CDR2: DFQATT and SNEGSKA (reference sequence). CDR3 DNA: TGCAGTGCTGGGACCCGGACCGGGGAGCTGTTTTTT. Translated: CSAGTRTGELFF.

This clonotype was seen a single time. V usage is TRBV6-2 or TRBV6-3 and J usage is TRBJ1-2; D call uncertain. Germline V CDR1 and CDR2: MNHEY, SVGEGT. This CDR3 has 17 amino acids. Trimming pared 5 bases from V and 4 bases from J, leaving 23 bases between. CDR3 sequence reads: CASSPFPRTQKTYGYTF. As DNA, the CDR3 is TGTGCCAGCAGTCCCTTTCCCAGGACCCAGAAAACCTATGGCTACACCTTC.

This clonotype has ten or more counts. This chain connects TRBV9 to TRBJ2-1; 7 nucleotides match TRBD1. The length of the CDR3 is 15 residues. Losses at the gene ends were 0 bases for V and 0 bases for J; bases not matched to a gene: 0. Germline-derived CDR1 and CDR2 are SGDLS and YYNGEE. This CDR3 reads CASSVGDSSYNEQFF. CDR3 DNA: TGTGCCAGCAGCGTAGGGGACAGCTCCTACAATGAGCAGTTCTTC. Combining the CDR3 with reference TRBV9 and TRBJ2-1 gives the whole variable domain DSGVTQTPKHLITATGQRVTLRCSPRSGDLSVYWYQQSLDQGLQFLIQYYNGEERAKGNILERFSAQQFPDLHSELNLSSLELGDSALYFCASSVGDSSYNEQFFGPGTRLTVL.

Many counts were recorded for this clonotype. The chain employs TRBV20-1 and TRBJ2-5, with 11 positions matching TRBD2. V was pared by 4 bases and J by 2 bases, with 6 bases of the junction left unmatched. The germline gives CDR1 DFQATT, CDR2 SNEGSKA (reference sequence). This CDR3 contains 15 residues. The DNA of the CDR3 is TGCAGTGCTACTGTAGCGGGGGGGCAACAAGAGACCCAGTACTTC. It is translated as CSATVAGGQQETQYF.

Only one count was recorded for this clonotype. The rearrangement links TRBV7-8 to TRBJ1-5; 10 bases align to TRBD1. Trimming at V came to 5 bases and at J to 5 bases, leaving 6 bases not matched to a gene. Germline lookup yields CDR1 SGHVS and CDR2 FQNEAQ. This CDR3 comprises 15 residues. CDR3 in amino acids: CASSPDRGGDQPQHF. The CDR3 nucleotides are TGTGCCAGCAGCCCGGACAGGGGGGGCGATCAGCCCCAGCATTTT. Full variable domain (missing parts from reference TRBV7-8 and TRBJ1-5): GAGVSQSPRYKVAKRGQDVALRCDPISGHVSLFWYQQALGQGPEFLTYFQNEAQLDKSGLPSDRFFAERPEGSVSTLKIQRTQQEDSAVYLCASSPDRGGDQPQHFGDGTRLSIL.

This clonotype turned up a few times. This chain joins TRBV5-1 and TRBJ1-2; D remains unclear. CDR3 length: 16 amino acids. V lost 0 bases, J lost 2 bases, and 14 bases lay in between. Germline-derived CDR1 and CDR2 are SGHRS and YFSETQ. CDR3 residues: CASSLVLSTENYGYTF. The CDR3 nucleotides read TGCGCCAGCAGCTTGGTGTTATCGACGGAAAACTATGGCTACACCTTC.

The CDR3 nucleotides are TGCGCCAGCAGCTACCGACAGGGGCGGCAAGAGACCCAGTACTTC. Translating it yields CASSYRQGRQETQYF. This chain uses TRBV5-1 with TRBJ2-5; the match to TRBD1 covers 8 bases. There are 15 residues in the CDR3. Germline trimming cut 3 bases from V and 2 bases from J; bases unmatched to any gene: 6. Germline loops: CDR1 SGHRS, CDR2 YFSETQ.

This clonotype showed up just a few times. CDR3 in DNA: TGTGCCAGCAGTTTATACTACGCAGAGTACACTGAAGCTTTCTTT. Translated, it gives CASSLYYAEYTEAFF. The chain has TRBV27 and TRBJ1-1, with D hard to call. This CDR3 is built from 15 residues. Per the germline V gene, CDR1 is MNHEY and CDR2 is SMNVEV (reference sequence). The V end lost 1 base, the J end lost 3 bases, and 12 bases lay between the germline ends.

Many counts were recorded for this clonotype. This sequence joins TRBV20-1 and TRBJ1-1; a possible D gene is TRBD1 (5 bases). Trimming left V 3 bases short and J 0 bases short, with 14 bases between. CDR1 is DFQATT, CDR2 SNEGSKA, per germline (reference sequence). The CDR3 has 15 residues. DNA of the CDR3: TGCAGTGCTAGTCGTGGGACCCCCATGAACACTGAAGCTTTCTTT. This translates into CSASRGTPMNTEAFF.